Sequencing of this T cell receptor beta chain was carried out in a study of T cell responses to AZD1222 COVID-19 vaccine. Overall study findings and caveats: The study identified only six AZD1222 recipients as seropositive at baseline. Once two AZD1222 doses were given, Spike-specific TCR breadth and depth went up.

CDR1 SGHRS and CDR2 YFSETQ come from the germline V gene. This CDR3 is 12 amino acids long. V lost 3 bases to trimming and J lost 8 bases, with 11 bases between them. Generated by immunoSEQ multiplex PCR, the TCRdb table keeps only in-frame clones and is missing some. Here the sample spans under 130,000 clones, 90% being singletons. In regard to this clone: No antigen is known for it.

The source was peripheral blood, collected on day 0 of AZD1222 vaccination. The chain couples TRBV5-1 to TRBJ1-2; D is ambiguous. This TCR was sampled from an adult in good health. CDR3 nucleotide sequence: TGCGCCAGCAGCTCGGACGGCGTCGGCTACACCTTC. It is translated as CASSSDGVGYTF. Drawing the rest from reference TRBV5-1 and TRBJ1-2, the complete variable domain is KAGVTQTPRYLIKTRGQQVTLSCSPISGHRSVSWYQQTPGQGLQFLFEYFSETQRNKGNFPGRFSGRQFSNSRSEMNVSTLELGDSALYLCASSSDGVGYTFGSGTRLTVV.